A single sample gave rise to the 15 T cell receptor beta chains below, sequenced in a study of Japanese encephalitis immunity and Zika vaccine responses. Peptide pools at about 0.96 ug/mL each stimulated CFSE-labeled PBMCs over a 6-day culture. The sort collected unfixed, live, CD56-CD19-CD16-CD3+CD4+ CFSE-low proliferating CD4 T cells. Each CDR3 protein gets one entry after TCRdb re-called the 5' RACE reads with MiXCR. The sample shows roughly 1,600 distinct CDR3 sequences, 5% to 7% of them seen only once. This material consisted of antigen-activated CD4+ T cells from blood, cultured, taken during a Zika inactivated vaccine study. All receptors derive from an adult woman who received an inactivated Zika virus vaccine.

This clonotype was picked up one time. The CDR3 loop is CASSLSDRYEQYF. The CDR3 coding sequence is TGCGCCAGCAGCCTATCGGACAGGTACGAGCAGTACTTC. V usage is TRBV5-1 and J usage is TRBJ2-7, with 7 bases matching TRBD1. V trimming: 4 bases; J trimming: 4 bases; junction bases outside the gene matches: 5. Germline V gene data show CDR1 as SGHRS and CDR2 as YFSETQ. The CDR3 covers 13 residues.

The chain couples TRBV29-1 to TRBJ2-3; D possibly corresponds to TRBD2 (6 bases). CDR1 SQVTM and CDR2 ANQGSEA come from the germline V gene. V shed 3 bases and J shed 6 bases, with 13 bases lying between them. The CDR3 runs to 13 residues. DNA for the CDR3: TGCAGCGTTGATTTTCTGGGGAGGGATACGCAGTATTTT. Amino acids: CSVDFLGRDTQYF.

This clonotype is labeled as hyperexpanded. V gene TRBV20-1 combines with J gene TRBJ2-3, with TRBD2 as a possible D gene (7 bases). Per germline, CDR1 DFQATT and CDR2 SNEGSKA (reference sequence). This CDR3 is 17 amino acids long. Trimming stripped 0 bases from V and 3 bases from J, with 19 bases between. Here the CDR3 reads CSARDGGVTGLTDTQYF. The CDR3 DNA sequence: TGCAGTGCTAGAGATGGGGGGGTAACAGGGTTAACAGATACGCAGTATTTT.

This clonotype is labeled medium-sized. The CDR3 is CATASVLNTEAFF. CDR3 nucleotide sequence: TGTGCCACAGCGAGCGTGCTAAACACTGAAGCTTTCTTT. V is TRBV24-1 and J is TRBJ1-1; D remains ambiguous. With 10 bases removed from V and 2 bases from J, the gap between germline ends came to 13 bases. The CDR3 consists of 13 residues. Germline lookup yields CDR1 KGHDR and CDR2 SFDVKD.

This clonotype has a count of ten or more. This rearrangement joins TRBV20-1 to TRBJ2-1; TRBD1 is a possible D gene (6 bases). The CDR3 is 13 amino acids. The germline CDR1 and CDR2 sequences are DFQATT and SNEGSKA (reference sequence). V was trimmed by 0 bases and J by 3 bases, leaving 6 bases between them. Written as DNA, the CDR3 is TGCAGTGCTAGAGAGGACAGCTACAATGAGCAGTTCTTC. Its protein product is CSAREDSYNEQFF.

This clonotype was seen a few times. The V call is TRBV10-3, the J call TRBJ1-6; no definite D call. The ends were cut back, 5 bases at V and 9 bases at J, with 14 bases in the middle. From germline, CDR1 is ENHRY and CDR2 SYGVKD. The length of the CDR3 is 14 residues. The CDR3 spells CAISSGPQGSPLHF. The CDR3 DNA reads as TGTGCCATCAGTTCCGGGCCTCAAGGTTCACCCCTCCACTTT.

This clonotype was seen at least ten times. The genes are TRBV5-1 and TRBJ1-3; weak D call: TRBD1 (6 bases). V was shortened by 4 bases and J by 0 bases, with 14 bases between the two germline ends. The CDR3 consists of 16 residues. CDR1 is SGHRS, CDR2 YFSETQ, per germline. The CDR3 DNA follows: TGCGCCAGCAGCCCTCTACCGACAGGCTCTGGAAACACCATATATTTT. Protein product: CASSPLPTGSGNTIYF.

This clonotype was seen a single time. V gene TRBV30 combines with J gene TRBJ1-3; tentatively, D is TRBD1 (5 bases). The CDR3 is 15 amino acids. Germline loops: CDR1 GTSNPN, CDR2 SVGIG (reference sequence). V lost 2 bases, J lost 0 bases, and 11 bases lay in between. CDR3 sequence: CAWSRTGNSGNTIYF. The CDR3 DNA sequence: TGTGCCTGGAGTAGAACAGGAAACTCTGGAAACACCATATATTTT.

Within the sample, this clonotype is medium-sized. CDR3 sequence reads: CASSRGGSSYEQYF. The CDR3 DNA is TGTGCCAGCAGTCGTGGCGGCAGCTCCTACGAGCAGTACTTC. This chain joins TRBV12-3 or TRBV12-4 and TRBJ2-7, with D uncertain. The CDR3 extends over 14 amino acids. The V and J ends lost 5 bases and 0 bases respectively, with 11 bases between them.

The chain combines TRBV6-2 or TRBV6-3 with TRBJ1-5; tentative D call: TRBD1 (6 bases). Trimming pared 8 bases from V and 7 bases from J, leaving 12 bases between. Germline V gene sequence: CDR1 MNHEY, CDR2 SVGEGT. CDR3 size: 12 residues. The CDR3 nucleotides are TGTGCCAGCCGGAGGGGGGGGCAGCCCCAGCATTTT. As protein: CASRRGGQPQHF.

The chain employs TRBV5-8 and TRBJ1-5, with D possibly being TRBD1 (6 bases). Trimming shortened V by 3 bases and J by 1 base, and 23 bases separated the two germline ends. CDR3 length: 19 amino acids. From germline, CDR1 is SGHTS and CDR2 YDEGEE. The CDR3 region is CASSSGPFPQGPSNQPQHF. CDR3 nucleotide sequence: TGTGCCAGCAGCTCGGGCCCCTTCCCCCAGGGGCCAAGCAATCAGCCCCAGCATTTT.

The CDR3 loop is CASSHPGGTRSSYEQYF. CDR3 sequence (DNA): TGTGCCAGCAGCCATCCTGGGGGGACACGAAGCTCCTACGAGCAGTACTTC. The V and J genes are TRBV14 and TRBJ2-7; either TRBD1 or TRBD2 may supply D (6 bases each). Germline loops: CDR1 SGHDN, CDR2 FVKESK. V was trimmed by 3 bases and J by 0 bases, leaving 18 bases between them. The CDR3 has 17 amino acids.

By sample fraction, this clonotype is medium-sized. J is TRBJ2-1 and V is TRBV27; TRBD2 matches at 14 bases. This CDR3 comprises 19 residues. Losses at the gene ends were 5 bases for V and 4 bases for J; bases not matched to a gene: 13. The germline V gene encodes CDR1 MNHEY and CDR2 SMNVEV (reference sequence). The CDR3 coding sequence is TGTGCCAGCAGTCCCACCCACTTGGGACTAGCGGGGGTATACAATGAGCAGTTCTTC. Translation: CASSPTHLGLAGVYNEQFF.

The sample holds many counts of this clonotype. The chain has TRBV7-2 and TRBJ2-7; 9 nucleotides line up with TRBD2. In germline, CDR1 is SGHTA, CDR2 FQGNSA. The CDR3 is 19 amino acids. V was clipped by 0 bases and J by 0 bases; unmatched bases: 12. The CDR3 is CASSLAPRSGGRSSYEQYF. As DNA, the CDR3 is TGTGCCAGCAGCTTAGCCCCGAGGAGCGGGGGGCGGAGCTCCTACGAGCAGTACTTC.

The table lists this clonotype with a few counts. This sequence joins TRBV27 and TRBJ1-6, with D unclear. The CDR3 sequence is 14 residues long. V was shortened by 4 bases and J by 10 bases, with 14 bases between the two germline ends. The V gene's germline CDR1 is MNHEY and CDR2 SMNVEV (reference sequence). The chain's CDR3 is CASSYGPEYSPLHF. DNA of the CDR3: TGTGCCAGCAGTTACGGCCCGGAGTACTCACCCCTCCACTTT.